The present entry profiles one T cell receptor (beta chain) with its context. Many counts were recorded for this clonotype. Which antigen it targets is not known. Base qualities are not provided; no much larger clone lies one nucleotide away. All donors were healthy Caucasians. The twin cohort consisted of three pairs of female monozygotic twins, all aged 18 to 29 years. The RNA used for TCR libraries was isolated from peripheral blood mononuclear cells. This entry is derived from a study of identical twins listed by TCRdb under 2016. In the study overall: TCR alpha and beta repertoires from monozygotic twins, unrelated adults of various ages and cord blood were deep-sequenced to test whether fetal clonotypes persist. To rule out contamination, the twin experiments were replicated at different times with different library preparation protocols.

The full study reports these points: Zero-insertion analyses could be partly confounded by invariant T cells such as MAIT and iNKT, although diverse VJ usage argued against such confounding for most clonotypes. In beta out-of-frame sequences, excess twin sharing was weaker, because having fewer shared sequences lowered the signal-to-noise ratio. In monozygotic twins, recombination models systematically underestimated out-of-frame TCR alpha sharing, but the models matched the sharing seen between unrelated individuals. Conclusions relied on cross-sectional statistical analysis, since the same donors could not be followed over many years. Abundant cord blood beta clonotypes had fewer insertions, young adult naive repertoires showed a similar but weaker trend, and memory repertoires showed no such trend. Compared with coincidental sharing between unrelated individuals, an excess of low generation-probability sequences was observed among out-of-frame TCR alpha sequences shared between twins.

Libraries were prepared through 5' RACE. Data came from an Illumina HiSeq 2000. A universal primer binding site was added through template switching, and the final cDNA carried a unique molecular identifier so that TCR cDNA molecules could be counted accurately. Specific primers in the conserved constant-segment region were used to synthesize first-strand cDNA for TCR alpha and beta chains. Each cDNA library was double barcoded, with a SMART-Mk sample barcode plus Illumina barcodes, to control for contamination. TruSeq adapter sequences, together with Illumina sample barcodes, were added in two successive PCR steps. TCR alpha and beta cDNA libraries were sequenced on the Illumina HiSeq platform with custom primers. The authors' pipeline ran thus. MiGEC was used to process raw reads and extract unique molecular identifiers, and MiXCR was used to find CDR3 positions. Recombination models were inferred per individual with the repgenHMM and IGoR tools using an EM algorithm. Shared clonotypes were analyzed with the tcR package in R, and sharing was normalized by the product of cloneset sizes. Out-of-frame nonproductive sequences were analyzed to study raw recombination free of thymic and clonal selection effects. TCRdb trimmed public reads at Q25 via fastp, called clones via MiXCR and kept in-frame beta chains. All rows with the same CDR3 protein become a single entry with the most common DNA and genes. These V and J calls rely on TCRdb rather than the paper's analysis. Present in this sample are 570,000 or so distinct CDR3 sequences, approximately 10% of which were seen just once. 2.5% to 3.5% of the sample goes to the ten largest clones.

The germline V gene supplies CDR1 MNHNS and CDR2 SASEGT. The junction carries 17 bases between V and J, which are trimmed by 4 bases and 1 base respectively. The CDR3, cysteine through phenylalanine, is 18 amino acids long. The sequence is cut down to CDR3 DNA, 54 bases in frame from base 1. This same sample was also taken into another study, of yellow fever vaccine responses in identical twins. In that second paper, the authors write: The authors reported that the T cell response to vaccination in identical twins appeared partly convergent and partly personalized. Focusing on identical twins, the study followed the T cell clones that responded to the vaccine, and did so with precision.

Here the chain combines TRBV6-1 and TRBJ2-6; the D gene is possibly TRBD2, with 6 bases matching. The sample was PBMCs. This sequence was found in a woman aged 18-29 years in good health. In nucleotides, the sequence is TGTGCCAGCAGTGTGACCATGGGGGACTTTTCTGGGGCCAACGTCCTGACTTTC. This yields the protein CASSVTMGDFSGANVLTF.